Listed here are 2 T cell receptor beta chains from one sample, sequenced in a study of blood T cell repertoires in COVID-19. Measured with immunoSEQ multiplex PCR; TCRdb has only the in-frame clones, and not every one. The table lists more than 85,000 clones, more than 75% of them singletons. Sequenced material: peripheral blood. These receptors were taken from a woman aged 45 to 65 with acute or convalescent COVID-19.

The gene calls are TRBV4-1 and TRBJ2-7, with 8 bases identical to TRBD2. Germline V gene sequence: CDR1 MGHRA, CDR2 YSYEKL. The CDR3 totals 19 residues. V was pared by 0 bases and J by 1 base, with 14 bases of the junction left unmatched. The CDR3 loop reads CASSQEPFFLAGVSYEQYF. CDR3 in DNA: TGCGCCAGCAGCCAAGAACCCTTTTTCCTAGCGGGTGTTTCCTACGAGCAGTACTTC.

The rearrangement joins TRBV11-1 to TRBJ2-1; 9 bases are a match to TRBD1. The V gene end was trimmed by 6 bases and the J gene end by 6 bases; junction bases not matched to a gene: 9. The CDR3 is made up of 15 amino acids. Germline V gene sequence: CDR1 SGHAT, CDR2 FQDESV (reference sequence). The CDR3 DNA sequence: TGTGCCAGCAGACAAAGGGACAGGGCTCGCAATGAGCAGTTCTTC. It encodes CASRQRDRARNEQFF. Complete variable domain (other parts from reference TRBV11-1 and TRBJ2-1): EAEVAQSPRYKITEKSQAVAFWCDPISGHATLYWYRQILGQGPELLVQFQDESVVDDSQLPKDRFSAERLKGVDSTLKIQPAELGDSAMYLCASRQRDRARNEQFFGPGTRLTVL.